The TCR beta chain under discussion was sequenced for a study of T cells in Graves' hyperthyroidism and ophthalmopathy. Study-level results: Researchers found most expanded thyroid clonotypes above 0.001 in blood as well. A 13 V-J signature model discriminated ophthalmopathy versus stable hyperthyroidism.

RNA transcripts provided the source from which TCR beta CDR3 regions were amplified. The HTBI primer set was used in a first-round RT-PCR of the TCR CDR3. TCRdb re-called the multiplex PCR reads with MiXCR, one entry per CDR3 protein. The table lists roughly 570,000 distinct CDR3 sequences, about 45% of them singletons. This CDR3 comprises 13 residues. Germline CDR1 reads SQVTM; CDR2 reads ANQGSEA. V shed 8 bases and J 3 bases; nucleotides not matched to a gene: 9. About this clonotype itself: Its target is not known.

Clinical symptoms, serum thyroxine and TRAb, thyroid ultrasound and orbital computed tomography were used for the diagnoses. Input material: peripheral blood or thyroid tissue (not recorded which). J is TRBJ2-7 and V is TRBV29-1; 8 bases match TRBD1. The receptor was derived from a young woman with Graves' hyperthyroidism. As DNA, the CDR3 is TGCAGCAGCCTCGGACAGGGCGTCTACGAGCAGTACTTC. Its translation is CSSLGQGVYEQYF.